The clone carrying this T cell receptor (beta chain) occurred many times. Antigen specificity is unknown. The sample originates from a study of Graves' ophthalmopathy and Graves' hyperthyroidism. Study-level results: Blood also harbored most expanded thyroid clonotypes above 0.001 frequency.

This CDR3 comprises 15 residues. Germline V gene sequence: CDR1 KGHSH, CDR2 LQKENI. V lost 4 bases and J 0 bases, leaving 12 bases between the germline ends. Eligible hyperthyroidism cases comprised new diagnoses of under 2 months' duration in individuals aged 18 to 65. Excluded: other autoimmune disease, uncontrolled infection, pregnancy or lactation. Orbital computed tomography, together with clinical symptoms, serum thyroxine, TRAb and thyroid ultrasound, was used for diagnosis. RNA transcripts were the source from which TCR beta CDR3 regions were amplified. In the first round, RT-PCR was carried out with HTBI primers, and a multiplex PCR formed the second round. TCRdb independently ran MiXCR on the multiplex PCR reads; one entry per CDR3 protein. The table lists 20,000 to 30,000 distinct CDR3 sequences, 48% of them singletons.

V gene TRBV18 combines with J gene TRBJ2-5; a weak D match, TRBD2 (7 bases). The origin of this receptor is an adult woman with stable Graves' hyperthyroidism. The sequencing sample was made of peripheral blood. The DNA for the CDR3 is TGTGCCAGCTCACGGCAGGGGAGGGACCAAGAGACCCAGTACTTC. Translation: CASSRQGRDQETQYF.